This is a list of T cell receptor beta chains from one sample in a study of blood T cell repertoires in COVID-19. Using immunoSEQ multiplex PCR, the repertoire was profiled, and TCRdb retains in-frame clones only, with some absent. The sample lists approximately 29,000 clones, roughly 78% seen once, with around 21% in the top ten. The sequencing input was peripheral blood. Receptor source: a boy aged 2 to 9 with active or convalescent COVID-19. Both conserved end residues are part of each CDR3. Fields, in order: J gene, D gene, V gene, clone size, CDR3 DNA, CDR3 protein. A D gene is named only where the DNA matches it firmly. Rows give clone size only sometimes, using once, few, many, or a class for an expanded clone.

>TRBJ2-5|TRBD2|TRBV19|.
TGTGCCAGTAGTGCTCGACATACTAGCGGGGGGGCTCAAGAGACCCAGTACTTC
CASSARHTSGGAQETQYF
>TRBJ2-1|.|TRBV11-2|few
TGTGCCAGCAGCTACGGCGGTGAGCAGTTCTTC
CASSYGGEQFF
>TRBJ1-2|.|TRBV18|.
TGTGCCAGCTCACCACAGGGCCGACCTGCCGCCCGGGGGGCGAATGGCTACACCTTC
CASSPQGRPAARGANGYTF
>TRBJ1-1|.|TRBV5-6|.
TGTGCCAGCAGCTTGAGAGGGATGAACACTGAAGCTTTCTTT
CASSLRGMNTEAFF
>TRBJ2-5|TRBD1|TRBV4-1|.
TGCGCCAGCAGCCCCGGACAGGGTTATTTTCAGGAGACCCAGTACTTC
CASSPGQGYFQETQYF
>TRBJ2-3|TRBD2|TRBV27|.
TGTGCCAGCAGTTTAGGACTAGCGGGAGGAGATACGCAGTATTTT
CASSLGLAGGDTQYF
>TRBJ1-6|.|TRBV6-6|few
TGTGCCAGCAGTTTCGGTAGAGGGTCACCCCTCCACTTT
CASSFGRGSPLHF
>TRBJ2-4|.|TRBV15|.
TGTGCCACCAGCAGAGATTCAGTGACAGCTCTAGCCAAAAACATTCAGTACTTC
CATSRDSVTALAKNIQYF
>TRBJ2-1|.|TRBV4-3|.
TGCGCCAGCAGCCAAGATGGGGGGTGGGCATACAATGAGCAGTTCTTC
CASSQDGGWAYNEQFF
>TRBJ2-3|.|TRBV7-6|.
TGTGCCTCTGGGGCGCGCACAGATACGCAGTATTTT
CASGARTDTQYF
>TRBJ1-2|.|TRBV3-1/TRBV3-2|few
TGTGCCAGCAGCCAAGCATTTGGCTACACCTTC
CASSQAFGYTF
>TRBJ1-2|.|TRBV3-1/TRBV3-2|.
TGTGCCAGCAGCCTTTTTCTGCAGGGCTATGGCTACACCTTC
CASSLFLQGYGYTF
>TRBJ2-5|.|TRBV10-3|.
TGTGCCATCAGTGAGGCGGCAGAGACCCAGTACTTC
CAISEAAETQYF
>TRBJ2-7|TRBD1|TRBV18|.
TGTGCCAGCTCACCTAGTTGGGACAGGGACTACGAGCAGTACTTC
CASSPSWDRDYEQYF
>TRBJ2-3|.|TRBV5-1|.
TGCGCCAGCAGCCAGAGGTGGGGGGCGCAGTATTTT
CASSQRWGAQYF
>TRBJ2-1|.|TRBV4-1|.
TGCGCCAGCAGCCAAGAAGGTCGGAGTTACAATGAGCAGTTCTTC
CASSQEGRSYNEQFF
>TRBJ1-6|TRBD1|TRBV18|few
TGTGCCAGCTCATCCTCGGTGGTAGGGGGCGGTTCACCCCTCCACTTT
CASSSSVVGGGSPLHF
>TRBJ2-1|.|TRBV11-2|.
TGTGCCAGCAGCCCACCCTCGCAGGGGTTGAATGAGCAGTTCTTC
CASSPPSQGLNEQFF
>TRBJ2-2|.|TRBV18|few
TGTGCCAGCCGACGGGACTCACCCACCGGGGAGCTGTTTTTT
CASRRDSPTGELFF
>TRBJ2-7|TRBD2|TRBV28|.
TGTGCCAGCAGTTTTCTTGGTAGCGGGAGCTACGAGCAGTACTTC
CASSFLGSGSYEQYF
>TRBJ1-1|TRBD1|TRBV14|few
TGTGCCAGCAGCCCCTTGACAGGGATTAGGACTGAAGCTTTCTTT
CASSPLTGIRTEAFF
>TRBJ2-7|TRBD2|TRBV28|many
TGTGCCAGCAGAGCTAGCGGGAGGGCGGTCTACGAGCAGTACTTC
CASRASGRAVYEQYF
>TRBJ2-1|TRBD2|TRBV19|few
TGTGCCAGTAGTACGTTCGGGACTAGCGCTTACAATGAGCAGTTCTTC
CASSTFGTSAYNEQFF
>TRBJ2-1|.|TRBV5-1|.
TGCGCCAGCAGCTCACTCGATGAGCAGTTCTTC
CASSSLDEQFF
>TRBJ1-1|.|TRBV19|.
TGTGCCAGTAGTATGGTCTCTGGGAGGGGAACTGAAGCTTTCTTT
CASSMVSGRGTEAFF
>TRBJ1-6|TRBD1|TRBV28|medium-sized
TGTGCCAGCAGTGCATTAACAGGGGGGACTTCACCCCTCCACTTT
CASSALTGGTSPLHF
>TRBJ2-2|.|TRBV5-1|.
TGCGCCAGCAGCTTGCCCGCGAACACCGGGGAGCTGTTTTTT
CASSLPANTGELFF
>TRBJ2-3|TRBD2|TRBV6-1|.
TGTGCCAGCAGTGGCTGGTTAGCGGGGGGTAACACAGATACGCAGTATTTT
CASSGWLAGGNTDTQYF
>TRBJ2-5|.|TRBV6-6|.
TGTGCCAGCAGAGGGGGAGCAGAGACCCAGTACTTC
CASRGGAETQYF
>TRBJ2-7|.|TRBV11-3|.
TGTGCCAGCAGCCCCTCCGGGGACCGCGGGACGCAGTACTTC
CASSPSGDRGTQYF
>TRBJ1-2|.|TRBV18|.
TGTGCCAGCTCACCTAGACAGATAGATAACTATGGCTACACCTTC
CASSPRQIDNYGYTF
>TRBJ2-1|TRBD2|TRBV4-2|.
TGTGCCAGCAGCCAAGATCAACTAGCGGGGGGCCAGGAGCAGTTCTTC
CASSQDQLAGGQEQFF
>TRBJ1-2|TRBD1|TRBV28|.
TGTGCCAGCAGTTTTAGTGGACAGGGACCCTATGGCTACACCTTC
CASSFSGQGPYGYTF
>TRBJ1-2|TRBD1|TRBV6-5|.
TGTGCCAGCAGTCCTTGGGACAGGGGGAATGGCTACACCTTC
CASSPWDRGNGYTF
>TRBJ2-2|.|TRBV27|.
TGTGCCAGCAGAGGCGCTAGCACCGGGGAGCTGTTTTTT
CASRGASTGELFF
>TRBJ1-2|.|TRBV5-8|medium-sized
TGTGCCAGCAGCGCGCCAGGGCTACCTTACTATGGCTACACCTTC
CASSAPGLPYYGYTF
>TRBJ1-4|.|TRBV9|.
TGTGCCAGCAGCGTTACAGGCTTTAATGAAAAACTGTTTTTT
CASSVTGFNEKLFF
>TRBJ2-3|.|TRBV21-1|.
TGTGCCAGCAGCCTTGGTGAGACAGATACGCAGTATTTT
CASSLGETDTQYF
>TRBJ2-1|.|TRBV14|once
TGTGCCAGCAGCCAAGTCCTTCTGAGCTCCTACAATGAGCAGTTCTTC
CASSQVLLSSYNEQFF
>TRBJ2-5|TRBD2|TRBV2|once
TGTGCCAGCATTCAAAGCGGGGCCCACGGGACCCAGTACTTC
CASIQSGAHGTQYF
>TRBJ1-1|TRBD1|TRBV6-5|.
TGTGCCAGCAGTTTCACTACAGGGGTGAACACTGAAGCTTTCTTT
CASSFTTGVNTEAFF
>TRBJ1-5|.|TRBV3-1/TRBV3-2|.
TGTGCCAGCAGCCATAGGGGTAGCCAGCCCCAGCATTTT
CASSHRGSQPQHF